These 25 T cell receptor beta chains were all obtained from the same sample, sequenced in a study of blood T cells in healthy people across ages. Through a sample-barcoded 5' primer and a J-beta primer mix, a second PCR was run for 7 to 11 cycles. TCRdb called the 5' RACE reads again in MiXCR, with one record for every CDR3 protein. This sample yields 850,000 to 1,000,000 distinct CDR3 sequences, of which roughly 50% are seen a single time; under 15% belongs to the top ten. Sequenced material: blood. The receptors were gathered from a man aged 30-40 years in good health.

This clonotype has only a few counts. The chain is built from TRBV6-5 and TRBJ2-1, with TRBD1 matching over 10 bases. CDR3 length: 15 amino acids. Germline V gene lookup returns CDR1 MNHEY and CDR2 SVGAGI. V lost 4 bases to trimming and J lost 9 bases; unmatched junction nucleotides: 9. The CDR3 sequence: CASSWGTGVESEQFF. The CDR3 DNA reads as TGTGCCAGCAGTTGGGGGACAGGGGTTGAGAGTGAGCAGTTCTTC.

The chain combines TRBV9 with TRBJ2-5; D gene uncertain. Trimming took 3 bases from V and 1 from J, leaving 7 bases between them. Germline lookup yields CDR1 SGDLS and CDR2 YYNGEE. The CDR3 is 13 amino acids. CDR3 sequence (DNA): TGTGCCAGCAGCGAGTCTAGCCAAGAGACCCAGTACTTC. The encoded protein is CASSESSQETQYF.

V and J are TRBV12-3 or TRBV12-4 and TRBJ2-7; 8 bases are a match to TRBD1. V lost 6 bases to trimming and J lost 3 bases; unmatched junction nucleotides: 10. The CDR3 sequence is 15 residues long. Here the CDR3 DNA reads TGTGCCAGCAGCCCGGACAGGGATAGTAGCTACGAGCAGTACTTC. This codes for CASSPDRDSSYEQYF.

This clonotype was counted a single time. One end of the junction is discordant with germline, which a read error may explain. This chain joins TRBV10-3 and TRBJ2-2; D gene unclear. Germline V lookup: CDR1 ENHRY, CDR2 SYGVKD. CDR3 length: 12 residues. Written as DNA, the CDR3 is TGTACCATCAGTGAGTCGGCTGGGGAGCTGTTTTTT. This sequence encodes CTISESAGELFF.

This clonotype was seen many times. This chain connects TRBV11-2 to TRBJ2-3; D gene ambiguous. Germline values: CDR1 SGHAT, CDR2 FQNNGV. This CDR3 contains 14 residues. Trimming left V 4 bases short and J 5 bases short, with 13 bases between. CDR3 protein: CASSSPGYGDTQYF. The CDR3 bases are TGTGCCAGCAGCTCCCCTGGTTACGGAGATACGCAGTATTTT.

The V call is TRBV19, the J call TRBJ1-2, with a tentative D call TRBD1 (6 bases). Germline CDR1 reads LNHDA; CDR2 reads SQIVND (reference sequence). V was shortened by 6 bases and J by 8 bases, with 16 bases between the two germline ends. The CDR3 length is 13 residues. CDR3 amino acids: CASRPSGQSGYTF. CDR3 in DNA: TGTGCCAGTAGACCCTCCGGACAGTCGGGCTACACCTTC. Full variable domain (missing parts from reference TRBV19 and TRBJ1-2): DGGITQSPKYLFRKEGQNVTLSCEQNLNHDAMYWYRQDPGQGLRLIYYSQIVNDFQKGDIAEGYSVSREKKESFPLTVTSAQKNPTAFYLCASRPSGQSGYTFGSGTRLTVV.

This clonotype was picked up a small number of times. The chain carries TRBV4-3 and TRBJ2-3; D is possibly TRBD2 (5 bases). Looked up from germline, CDR1 is LGHNA and CDR2 is YSLEER. This CDR3 has 16 residues. Deletions cut 0 bases from V and 6 bases from J, with 16 bases between. The chain's CDR3 is CASSQDRPGRGDTQYF. The CDR3, as DNA: TGCGCCAGCAGCCAAGATCGGCCAGGACGCGGGGATACGCAGTATTTT.

The V call is TRBV7-2, the J call TRBJ1-1; TRBD1 might be the D (5 bases). V was pared by 4 bases and J by 10 bases, with 13 bases between. This CDR3 is 12 amino acids long. The germline gives CDR1 SGHTA, CDR2 FQGNSA. CDR3 nucleotide sequence: TGTGCCAGCAGCTCTACAGGACCGGTAGCTTTCTTT. Translated: CASSSTGPVAFF.

This chain connects TRBV20-1 to TRBJ2-5, with D possibly matching TRBD1 (5 bases). The V gene lost 2 bases and the J gene lost 11 bases, with 24 bases spanning the gap. Germline lookup yields CDR1 DFQATT and CDR2 SNEGSKA (reference sequence). This CDR3 is built from 15 residues. CDR3: CSARRNGRLVTEQYF. DNA for the CDR3: TGCAGTGCTAGAAGGAACGGTCGCTTGGTGACAGAGCAGTACTTC.

The chain joins TRBV7-2 to TRBJ2-1, with 7 bases identical to TRBD2. The length of the CDR3 is 18 residues. J was trimmed by 4 bases and V by 2 bases; bases with no gene match: 14. Germline loops: CDR1 SGHTA, CDR2 FQGNSA. The CDR3 region is CASSLRFGGGDLYNEQFF. CDR3 nucleotides: TGTGCCAGCAGCTTAAGGTTTGGGGGGGGAGACCTATACAATGAGCAGTTCTTC.

This clonotype was counted once. The junction and the germline gene differ at one end; a read error may be behind it. The CDR3 DNA reads as TGTGCCAGCAACGTAGCGTCCCAGCCCACAGATACGCAGTATTTT. This translates into CASNVASQPTDTQYF. This rearrangement joins TRBV9 to TRBJ2-3; possible D gene TRBD2, 5 bases. The CDR3 has 15 residues. Germline CDR1 and CDR2: SGDLS and YYNGEE.

The chain employs TRBV6-5 and TRBJ2-6; D may be TRBD1 (6 bases). Germline CDR1 reads MNHEY; CDR2 reads SVGAGI. This CDR3 has 15 amino acids. The V and J ends lost 5 bases and 1 base respectively, with 9 bases between them. The DNA for the CDR3 is TGTGCCAGCAGTATACAGGGATCTGGGGCCAACGTCCTGACTTTC. Encoded protein: CASSIQGSGANVLTF.

This clonotype was counted between two and nine times. The chain carries TRBV10-3 and TRBJ2-6; TRBD1 is a possible D gene (5 bases). The V gene lost 2 bases and the J gene lost 4 bases, with 9 bases spanning the gap. CDR3 length: 15 amino acids. From germline, CDR1 is ENHRY and CDR2 SYGVKD. CDR3 in DNA: TGTGCCATCAGTGAGCAGGGCGGAGGGGCCAACGTCCTGACTTTC. This sequence encodes CAISEQGGGANVLTF.

The chain combines TRBV5-1 with TRBJ2-7; 7 nucleotides line up with TRBD2. Per the germline V gene, CDR1 is SGHRS and CDR2 is YFSETQ. This CDR3 contains 14 residues. With V trimmed by 6 bases and J by 4 bases, 10 bases remained unmatched. In nucleotides, the CDR3 is TGCGCCAGCAACCCCATTGGGGAGGGATACGAGCAGTACTTC. Its translation: CASNPIGEGYEQYF.

The rearrangement joins TRBV7-2 to TRBJ2-3, with TRBD2 matching 15 bases. This CDR3 has 16 amino acids. In germline, CDR1 is SGHTA, CDR2 FQGNSA. With 3 bases clipped from V and 6 bases from J, the junction kept 4 bases outside the gene matches. The DNA for the CDR3 is TGTGCCAGCAGCTTTGGGACTAGCGGGGGGAAGGATACGCAGTATTTT. As protein: CASSFGTSGGKDTQYF.

In its sample, this clonotype was seen many times. CDR3 sequence (DNA): TGTGCCAGCAGACAGGGCCCCACGCAGTATTTT. It encodes CASRQGPTQYF. The rearrangement uses TRBV11-2 and TRBJ2-3; D possibly corresponds to TRBD1 (6 bases). CDR3 size: 11 residues. V shed 6 bases and J shed 9 bases, with 10 bases lying between them. Germline V gene lookup returns CDR1 SGHAT and CDR2 FQNNGV.

Only a few counts were recorded for this clonotype. The chain joins TRBV20-1 to TRBJ2-5; D remains unclear. CDR1 and CDR2 (germline): DFQATT, SNEGSKA (reference sequence). The CDR3 is made up of 13 amino acids. V lost 4 bases and J lost 0, with 9 bases in between. The DNA for the CDR3 is TGCAGTGCTACCAGGAGCTACCAAGAGACCCAGTACTTC. Amino acids: CSATRSYQETQYF.

This clonotype has only a few counts. The chain couples TRBV18 to TRBJ1-5; no clear D. From germline, CDR1 is KGHSH and CDR2 LQKENI. Trimming took off 3 bases at V and 4 bases at J, with 10 bases between the two ends. The CDR3 extends over 14 amino acids. The CDR3 region is CASSPGRINQPQHF. CDR3 DNA: TGTGCCAGCTCACCCGGACGGATTAATCAGCCCCAGCATTTT. Combining the CDR3 with reference TRBV18 and TRBJ1-5 gives the whole variable domain NAGVMQNPRHLVRRRGQEARLRCSPMKGHSHVYWYRQLPEEGLKFMVYLQKENIIDESGMPKERFSAEFPKEGPSILRIQQVVRGDSAAYFCASSPGRINQPQHFGDGTRLSIL.

V usage is TRBV28 and J usage is TRBJ1-2, with D possibly being TRBD1 (5 bases). The CDR3 has 14 residues. Germline V gene data show CDR1 as MDHEN and CDR2 as SYDVKM. The V end lost 6 bases, the J end lost 3 bases, and 14 bases lay between the germline ends. CDR3 loop: CASRTPRGDYGYTF. The CDR3 region has the DNA TGTGCCAGCAGGACCCCGCGAGGGGACTATGGCTACACCTTC.

V is TRBV27 and J is TRBJ2-1; the D gene is possibly TRBD2 (6 bases). The DNA end favors TRBJ2-7, so the J call may be wrong. Germline CDR1 reads MNHEY; CDR2 reads SMNVEV (reference sequence). CDR3 size: 15 residues. The DNA for the CDR3 is TGTGCCAGCAGGCTCGGGAGAAGCTCCTACAATGAGCAGTACTTC. Its translation: CASRLGRSSYNEQYF.

This chain links TRBV21-1 with TRBJ2-5. TRBV21-1 represents a pseudogene. CDR3 length: 14 residues. In DNA, the CDR3 is TGTGCCAGCAGCAAAGGACTCGACCAAGAGACCCAGTACTTC. Amino acids: CASSKGLDQETQYF.

V is TRBV9 and J is TRBJ1-2, with TRBD1 as a possible D gene (6 bases). The germline V gene encodes CDR1 SGDLS and CDR2 YYNGEE. V was shortened by 2 bases and J by 4 bases, with 18 bases between the two germline ends. This CDR3 contains 16 residues. CDR3 bases: TGTGCCAGCAGCGTGGATCTGAGCGGACAGATCTATGGCTACACCTTC. It encodes CASSVDLSGQIYGYTF.

There are a few counts of this clonotype. This chain joins TRBV7-2 and TRBJ2-1; 8 positions match TRBD1. The CDR3 is made up of 17 amino acids. With V trimmed by 5 bases and J by 6 bases, 15 bases remained unmatched. Germline assignment: CDR1 SGHTA and CDR2 FQGNSA. CDR3 DNA sequence: TGTGCCAGCAGCGGTGGGACAGGAGGCCCTCTGCGCAATGAGCAGTTCTTC. Protein sequence: CASSGGTGGPLRNEQFF.

There are a few counts of this clonotype. The chain links TRBV20-1 to TRBJ2-3; 7 nucleotides line up with TRBD2. This CDR3 region has 17 residues. Trimming removed 7 bases from V and 9 bases from J; junction bases left unmatched: 25. Germline values: CDR1 DFQATT, CDR2 SNEGSKA (reference sequence). The CDR3 here is CSVAQDYSGYDVGTQYF. The CDR3 DNA reads as TGCAGTGTCGCCCAGGACTATAGCGGGTATGATGTGGGAACGCAGTATTTT.

The rearrangement uses TRBV7-9 and TRBJ2-4; D perhaps matches TRBD1 (6 bases). The J call is doubtful: the DNA matches TRBJ2-7 better. The germline CDR1 and CDR2 sequences are SEHNR and FQNEAQ (reference sequence). This CDR3 has 14 residues. The DNA of the CDR3 is TGTGCCAGCAGCTTAGTGCTGAACAGGGACGAGCAGTACTTC. Its protein is CASSLVLNRDEQYF.